This T cell receptor (beta chain) was identified during a study of spatial heterogeneity in lung cancer. Study-level points and caveats: Detection of ubiquitous tumor TCRs in blood was higher at resection than follow-up.

Points on this clonotype: Its antigen is currently unknown.

Germline CDR1 DFQATT, CDR2 SNEGSKA (reference sequence). The CDR3 has 14 amino acids. V lost 5 bases and J lost 7; bases outside the gene matches: 8. Time point: sample taken at primary tumor resection. Extraction of whole RNA from tumor, nontumor lung or frozen PBMC preceded unsorted sequencing. Patients with untreated early-stage non-small cell lung cancer, numbering 72, were the donors. TCRdb ran MiXCR on the 5' RACE reads and lists one entry per CDR3 protein. The sample lists 45,000 or so distinct CDR3 sequences, approximately 12% occurring once. This clonotype was obtained from a female donor with early-stage non-small cell lung cancer. This sample comprised PBMCs, obtained at surgery. V and J are TRBV20-1 and TRBJ1-4, with TRBD1 matching over 9 bases. The CDR3: CSAFSTGGREKLFF. The CDR3 region has the DNA TGCAGTGCTTTCTCGACAGGGGGGCGTGAAAAACTGTTTTTT.